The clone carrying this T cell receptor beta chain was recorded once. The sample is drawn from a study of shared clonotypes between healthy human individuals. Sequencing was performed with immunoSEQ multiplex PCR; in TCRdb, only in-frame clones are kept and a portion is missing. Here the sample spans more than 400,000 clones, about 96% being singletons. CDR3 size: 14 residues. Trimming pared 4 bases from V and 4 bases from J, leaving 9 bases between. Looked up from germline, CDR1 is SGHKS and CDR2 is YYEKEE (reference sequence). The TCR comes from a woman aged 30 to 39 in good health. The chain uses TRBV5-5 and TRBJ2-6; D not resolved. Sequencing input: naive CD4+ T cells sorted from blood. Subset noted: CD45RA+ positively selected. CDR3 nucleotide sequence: TGTGCCAGCAGCGCCCTCTCCGGGGCCAACGTCCTGACTTTC. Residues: CASSALSGANVLTF.